This entry lists 24 T cell receptor beta chains sequenced from one sample in a study of tumor-infiltrating lymphocytes in primary liver carcinoma. The authors took blood RNA from unsorted whole blood and also extracted germline DNA. A primer matching the constant region was used to make TCR beta cDNA from approximately 500 ng of total RNA. Libraries covering TCR beta were generated through three nested multiplex PCR rounds (using a slightly modified ARM-PCR). The study ran its first two PCR rounds for around 10 cycles each, using TRBV1-TRBV30 forward primers and a C-beta reverse primer. Each CDR3 protein gets one entry after TCRdb re-called the multiplex PCR reads with MiXCR. The repertoire holds roughly 330,000 distinct CDR3 sequences, with almost 65% as singletons. Sequencing was done on a sample of peripheral blood. These receptors all stem from a man aged 35 to 55 with primary liver carcinoma and hepatitis B virus infection.

Details on this clonotype: A much larger clone differs from this one at a single base, so this may be a read error. The chain joins TRBV4-3 to TRBJ1-4, with a possible D match to TRBD1 (5 bases). Germline V gene sequence: CDR1 LGHNA, CDR2 YSLEER. The CDR3 length is 16 residues. V was pared by 4 bases and J by 5 bases, with 17 bases between. The CDR3 nucleotides read TGCGCCAGCAGCCCCAAGTTCGGGGACGGGAATGAAAAACTGTTTTTT. Translating it yields CASSPKFGDGNEKLFF.

This clonotype came up once. V is TRBV11-2 and J is TRBJ2-7; 7 bases match TRBD2. This CDR3 comprises 11 residues. V dropped 8 bases and J dropped 3; count of bases not matched to a gene: 1. The germline V gene encodes CDR1 SGHAT and CDR2 FQNNGV. The CDR3 loop is CASGRGYEQYF. For the CDR3, the DNA is TGTGCCAGCGGGAGGGGCTACGAGCAGTACTTC. Looking up the rest from reference TRBV11-2 and TRBJ2-7 gives the full variable domain: EAGVAQSPRYKIIEKRQSVAFWCNPISGHATLYWYQQILGQGPKLLIQFQNNGVVDDSQLPKDRFSAERLKGVDSTLKIQPAKLEDSAVYLCASGRGYEQYFGPGTRLTVT.

As for this clonotype: Compared with germline, one end of the junction differs, possibly owing to a read error. The chain recombines TRBV10-3 with TRBJ1-1; 12 nucleotides align to TRBD1. The CDR3 is 15 residues long. Germline V CDR1 and CDR2: ENHRY, SYGVKD. The CDR3, as DNA: TGTGCCATCAGGGGGACAGGGGGCGCAGGCACTGGAGCTTTCTTT. This codes for CAIRGTGGAGTGAFF.

The chain employs TRBV11-2 and TRBJ2-3; a weak D match, TRBD2 (5 bases). The germline gives CDR1 SGHAT, CDR2 FQNNGV. Trimming removed 3 bases from V and 9 bases from J, with 19 bases in between. The CDR3 loop spans 15 amino acids. The CDR3 region has the DNA TGTGCCAGCAGCTTCCTAAACCTTCTAGCAGGCACGCAGTATTTT. Protein: CASSFLNLLAGTQYF.

Notes on this clonotype: At one end, the junction sequence differs from germline, possibly due to a read error. This chain links TRBV6-2 or TRBV6-3 with TRBJ2-7, with 12 nucleotides matching TRBD1. Germline CDR1 reads MNHEY; CDR2 reads SVGEGT. The CDR3 has 16 amino acids. DNA for the CDR3: TGTGCCTGCAGTTACCACCGGGACAGGGGGCACCACGACCAGTACTTC. Translated: CACSYHRDRGHHDQYF.

This clonotype was detected many times. The rearrangement uses TRBV10-3 and TRBJ2-1; D uncertain. Germline V gene sequence: CDR1 ENHRY, CDR2 SYGVKD. V shed 4 bases and J shed 4 bases, with 8 bases lying between them. The length of the CDR3 is 13 residues. CDR3 region: CAISGSAYNEQFF. CDR3 in DNA: TGTGCCATCAGTGGTTCGGCATACAATGAGCAGTTCTTC.

The gene calls are TRBV6-4 and TRBJ2-2, with 10 bases that match TRBD1. With 11 bases clipped from V and 6 bases from J, the junction kept 6 bases outside the gene matches. The CDR3 is 13 amino acids. CDR1 and CDR2 from the germline V gene are MRHNA and SNTAGT. CDR3: CAGGQGRSGELFF. CDR3 DNA: TGTGCCGGGGGACAGGGGCGCTCCGGGGAGCTGTTTTTT.

The J gene is TRBJ2-5, the V gene TRBV13; the D gene could be TRBD1 or TRBD2 (6 bases each). Germline V gene sequence: CDR1 PRHDT, CDR2 FYEKMQ (reference sequence). V shed 5 bases and J shed 0 bases, with 19 bases lying between them. CDR3 length equals 17 residues. The CDR3 DNA follows: TGTGCCAGCAGCCTCGGGGGTGGGGGCGGGTACCAAGAGACCCAGTACTTC. It codes for CASSLGGGGGYQETQYF.

To note about this clonotype: The final CDR3 position lacks the conserved phenylalanine or tryptophan, pointing to a likely read error. The rearrangement uses TRBV4-3 and TRBJ2-1; no firm D call. CDR1 and CDR2 (germline): LGHNA, YSLEER. This CDR3 has 12 amino acids. The CDR3 loop reads CANSAESGEQFL. In DNA form, the CDR3 reads TGCGCCAACAGCGCCGAGTCCGGTGAGCAGTTCTTG.

In the case of this clonotype: Germline is not matched at one junction end, which may reflect a read error. The chain's CDR3 is CASRPVLTTYEQYF. CDR3 nucleotide sequence: TGTGCCAGCAGGCCCGTGCTCACAACCTACGAACAGTACTTC. The chain recombines TRBV11-2 with TRBJ2-7; D is unresolved. Germline values: CDR1 SGHAT, CDR2 FQNNGV. This CDR3 has 14 amino acids.

CDR3 amino acids: CASSLIDIYGYTF. CDR3 nucleotides: TGTGCCAGCAGTTTAATCGACATCTATGGCTACACCTTC. The V call is TRBV28, the J call TRBJ1-2; no clear D gene. V lost 2 bases, J lost 4 bases, and 8 bases lay in between. CDR1 MDHEN and CDR2 SYDVKM come from the germline V gene. This CDR3 is built from 13 residues.

The chain uses TRBV29-1 and TRBJ2-7; D unclear. V dropped 5 bases and J dropped 5 bases, with 10 bases sitting between them. CDR3 length: 11 amino acids. Germline CDR1 reads SQVTM; CDR2 reads ANQGSEA. The CDR3 region is CSVKNGDEQYV. In DNA, the CDR3 is TGCAGCGTTAAGAATGGGGACGAGCAGTACGTC.

Details on this clonotype: The junction and the germline gene differ at one end; a read error may be behind it. J is TRBJ1-6 and V is TRBV11-2; 9 nucleotides match TRBD1. CDR3 size: 16 residues. Looked up from germline, CDR1 is SGHAT and CDR2 is FQNNGV. The CDR3 reads CASSSSPDRGNSPLQF. CDR3 DNA sequence: TGTGCCAGCAGCTCGTCCCCGGACAGGGGAAATTCACCGCTCCAGTTT.

Worth noting for this clonotype: At one boundary the junction diverges from the germline segment, which might be a read error. This chain links TRBV11-1 with TRBJ2-7, with 7 bases fitting TRBD1. Germline values: CDR1 SGHAT, CDR2 FQDESV (reference sequence). There are 18 residues in the CDR3. The CDR3 DNA is TGTGCCAGCAGCCTTACCCTCTCCCTTCCGGGACAGACCTACGAGCAGTATTTC. It translates to CASSLTLSLPGQTYEQYF.

Here the CDR3 DNA reads TGTGCCAGCAGCTCATTGACTAGCGGGGCCACCTACAATGAGCAGTTCTTC. This sequence encodes CASSSLTSGATYNEQFF. The J gene is TRBJ2-1, the V gene TRBV5-5; 11 bases fit TRBD2. Germline V gene data show CDR1 as SGHKS and CDR2 as YYEKEE (reference sequence). The CDR3 is 17 residues long. V dropped 3 bases and J dropped 2; count of bases not matched to a gene: 7.

This clonotype was detected ten times or more. The rearrangement joins TRBV6-5 to TRBJ1-2, with D tentatively TRBD1 (5 bases). There are 13 residues in the CDR3. CDR1 and CDR2 (germline): MNHEY, SVGAGI. Trimming removed 2 bases from V and 8 bases from J, with 12 bases in between. The CDR3 reads CASSYRQGSGYTF. As DNA, the CDR3 is TGTGCCAGCAGTTACCGGCAGGGTAGCGGCTACACCTTC.

The J gene is TRBJ2-7, the V gene TRBV11-2, with unresolved D. With 6 bases removed from V and 13 bases from J, the gap between germline ends came to 22 bases. The CDR3 contains 13 residues. Germline V gene data show CDR1 as SGHAT and CDR2 as FQNNGV. The chain's CDR3 is CASSPLSSYERYF. The CDR3 bases are TGTGCCAGCAGTCCTCTAAGCTCCTACGAGCGCTACTTC.

V is TRBV6-1 and J is TRBJ2-7; TRBD2 matches at 12 bases. In germline, CDR1 is MNHNS, CDR2 SASEGT. This CDR3 has 17 residues. Trimming cost V 4 bases and J 0 bases; bases outside gene matches: 7. This CDR3 is CASSVTSGGVSSYEQYF. The CDR3 coding sequence is TGTGCCAGCAGTGTGACTAGCGGGGGCGTGAGCTCCTACGAGCAGTACTTC.

On this clonotype: At one end, the junction sequence differs from germline, possibly due to a read error. V gene TRBV11-2 combines with J gene TRBJ1-2, with a possible D match to TRBD1 (6 bases). There are 13 residues in the CDR3. CDR1 is SGHAT and CDR2 is FQNNGV in the germline V gene. The CDR3 here is CASISQGPLGYTF. The CDR3 region has the DNA TGTGCAAGCATCTCCCAGGGGCCCCTTGGTTACACCTTC.

The table lists this clonotype with a count of one. One end of the junction fails to match germline, which may point to a read error. The chain joins TRBV11-3 to TRBJ2-2; the D gene is possibly TRBD2 (6 bases). Germline CDR1 is SGHNT and CDR2 is YENEEA. The CDR3 has 14 residues. This chain's CDR3 is CASSFGGGTGGLFF. The CDR3 DNA is TGTGCCAGCAGCTTCGGTGGCGGGACCGGGGGGCTGTTTTTT.

In this sample, this clonotype turned up a few times. A read error may produce the germline difference seen at one junction end. The V and J genes are TRBV4-1 and TRBJ2-5, with 8 bases aligning to TRBD2. The CDR3 has 17 residues. Germline V gives CDR1 MGHRA, CDR2 YSYEKL. The CDR3 sequence: CASNPTFGAGVVETQHF. CDR3 DNA sequence: TGCGCCAGCAACCCCACCTTCGGAGCGGGAGTGGTAGAGACCCAGCACTTC.

The V and J genes are TRBV28 and TRBJ1-2, with a tentative D call TRBD1 (6 bases). The CDR3 spans 17 residues. V was pared by 7 bases and J by 2 bases, with 23 bases between. Germline lookup yields CDR1 MDHEN and CDR2 SYDVKM. The CDR3: CASTMGISQGRNYGYTF. The CDR3 DNA sequence: TGTGCCAGCACCATGGGGATATCGCAGGGGCGAAACTATGGCTACACCTTC.

The V gene is TRBV6-6, the J gene TRBJ2-2; 7 bases align to TRBD2. Germline CDR1 MNHNY, CDR2 SVGAGI (reference sequence). CDR3 length: 15 amino acids. Trimming cost V 6 bases and J 1 base; bases outside gene matches: 5. The CDR3 DNA is TGTGCCAGCAGCCTACCGGGAGGGAACACCGGGGAGCTGTTTTTT. Protein product: CASSLPGGNTGELFF.

The chain combines TRBV18 with TRBJ2-7, with D uncertain. The CDR3 extends over 15 amino acids. V dropped 6 bases and J dropped 5 bases, with 20 bases sitting between them. Germline V CDR1 and CDR2: KGHSH, LQKENI. CDR3 in DNA: TGTGCCAGCTCCTCTCAGACCGTTGTCTGGGACGAGCAGTACTTC. Protein product: CASSSQTVVWDEQYF.